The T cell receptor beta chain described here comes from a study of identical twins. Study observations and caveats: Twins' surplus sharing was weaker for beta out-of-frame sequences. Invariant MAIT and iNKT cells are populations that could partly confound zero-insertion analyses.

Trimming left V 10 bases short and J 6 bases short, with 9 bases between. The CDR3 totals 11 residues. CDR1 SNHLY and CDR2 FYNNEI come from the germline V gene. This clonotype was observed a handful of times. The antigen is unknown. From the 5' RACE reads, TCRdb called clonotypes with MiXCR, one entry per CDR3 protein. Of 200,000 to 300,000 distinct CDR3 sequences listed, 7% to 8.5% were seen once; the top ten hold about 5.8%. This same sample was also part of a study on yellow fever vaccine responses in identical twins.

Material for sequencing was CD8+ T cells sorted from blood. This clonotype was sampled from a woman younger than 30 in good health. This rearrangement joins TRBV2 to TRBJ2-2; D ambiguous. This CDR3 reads CAKLSAGELFF. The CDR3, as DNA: TGTGCCAAATTATCGGCCGGGGAGCTGTTTTTT.